The present TCR beta chain was sequenced within a study of regulatory T cells in long-lasting Graves disease. Assembly of TCR beta libraries relied on iRepertoire HTBI primers together with Arm-PCR of CDR3 regions. Each CDR3 protein is one row after TCRdb ran MiXCR on the multiplex PCR reads. The profile shows approximately 560,000 distinct CDR3 sequences, around 15% of them singletons. This clonotype was detected ten times or more. Trimming removed 1 base from V and 0 bases from J, with 7 bases in between. Per the germline V gene, CDR1 is SNHLY and CDR2 is FYNNEI. The CDR3 spans 15 residues. Stated time point: newly diagnosed GD, antithyroid drugs for less than 3 months. From RNA extracted from PBMCs, the TCR library was made. The same sample was also used in a study of T cells in Graves' hyperthyroidism and ophthalmopathy.

The rearrangement links TRBV2 to TRBJ1-3; no firm D call. This sequence was found in a man between 18 and 35 years old with Graves disease. The sequenced sample was peripheral blood mononuclear cells (PBMCs), obtained at new diagnosis, from a patient treated with antithyroid drugs. The CDR3 sequence is CASSEGTRSGNTIYF. CDR3 coding DNA: TGTGCCAGCAGTGAAGGGACCCGCTCTGGAAACACCATATATTTT.